These 3 T cell receptor beta chains came from one sample sequenced in a study of T-cell memory formation after mild COVID-19. MiXCR, applied by TCRdb to the 5' RACE reads, yields one record per CDR3 protein. Of about 350,000 distinct CDR3 sequences in the sample, less than 25% were seen once. Sequencing was done on a sample of PBMCs or a T cell subset sorted from them (not recorded which). These receptors all stem from a man aged 18 to 29 who had mild COVID-19 (a few samples of this study predate the infection). Cell type and time point are not known.

J is TRBJ1-2 and V is TRBV5-1; tentative D call: TRBD1 (6 bases). Germline V CDR1 and CDR2: SGHRS, YFSETQ. There are 13 residues in the CDR3. The V end was cut by 7 bases, the J end by 7 bases, with 17 bases between. CDR3 coding DNA: TGCGCCAGCGGAGCACAGGGAGAAGGTGGCTACACCTTC. This translates into CASGAQGEGGYTF.

This clonotype was seen a handful of times. This sequence joins TRBV3-1 and TRBJ1-5, with D uncertain. The CDR3 runs 14 residues. V was pared by 1 base and J by 2 bases, with 6 bases between. CDR1 is LGHDT and CDR2 is YNNKEL in the germline V gene (reference sequence). The CDR3 here is CASSQVGGNQPQHF. The CDR3 nucleotides read TGTGCCAGCAGCCAAGTGGGAGGCAATCAGCCCCAGCATTTT. Based on the CDR3 plus reference TRBV3-1 and TRBJ1-5, the full variable domain is DTAVSQTPKYLVTQMGNDKSIKCEQNLGHDTMYWYKQDSKKFLKIMFSYNNKELIINETVPNRFSPKSPDKAHLNLHINSLELGDSAVYFCASSQVGGNQPQHFGDGTRLSIL.

J is TRBJ2-7 and V is TRBV20-1; D unresolved. CDR3 length equals 15 residues. Germline CDR1 and CDR2: DFQATT and SNEGSKA (reference sequence). V dropped 3 bases and J dropped 3 bases, with 18 bases sitting between them. The CDR3, as DNA: TGCAGTGCTAGTAGGTCCGAGGCAACGATCTACGAGCAGTACTTC. It codes for CSASRSEATIYEQYF.